Here is one TCR beta chain with its context. The sample belongs to a study of beta chain features in type 1 diabetes. Overall study context: Age, gender and cell yields were alike across patients and healthy donors.

Reverse transcription of all isolated RNA meant that expressed TCRB transcripts were sequenced. Assay: immunoSEQ multiplex PCR; the TCRdb copy retains only in-frame clones and omits some. The sample records 200,000 to 300,000 clones, about 63% being singletons. The source of this sequence is a man aged 25 to 40 in good health. The specimen sequenced was naive CD4+ T cells from blood.

The CDR3 DNA sequence: TGTGCCTGGAGGCCCAGCGGGGACACTGAAGCTTTCTTT. Translated: CAWRPSGDTEAFF. The genes are TRBV30 and TRBJ1-1; D is unclear. The CDR3 length is 13 residues. Germline assignment: CDR1 GTSNPN and CDR2 SVGIG (reference sequence). Trimming shortened V by 3 bases and J by 3 bases, and 11 bases separated the two germline ends.